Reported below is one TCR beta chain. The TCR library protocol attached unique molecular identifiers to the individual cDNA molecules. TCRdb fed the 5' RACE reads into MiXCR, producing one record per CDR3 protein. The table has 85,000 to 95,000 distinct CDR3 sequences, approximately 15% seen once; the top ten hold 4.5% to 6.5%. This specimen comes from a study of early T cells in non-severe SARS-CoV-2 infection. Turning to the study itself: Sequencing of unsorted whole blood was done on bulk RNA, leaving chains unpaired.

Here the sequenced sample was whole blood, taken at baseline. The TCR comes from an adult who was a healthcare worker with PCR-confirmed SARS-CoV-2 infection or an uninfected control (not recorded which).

The CDR3 loop is CASSAGTSGEGQYF. Here the CDR3 DNA reads TGTGCCAGCAGCGCCGGGACTAGCGGAGAAGGGCAGTACTTC. The chain couples TRBV3-1 to TRBJ2-7, with TRBD2 matching 11 bases. V dropped 5 bases and J dropped 9; count of bases not matched to a gene: 9. CDR3 length: 14 residues. From germline, CDR1 is LGHDT and CDR2 YNNKEL (reference sequence).